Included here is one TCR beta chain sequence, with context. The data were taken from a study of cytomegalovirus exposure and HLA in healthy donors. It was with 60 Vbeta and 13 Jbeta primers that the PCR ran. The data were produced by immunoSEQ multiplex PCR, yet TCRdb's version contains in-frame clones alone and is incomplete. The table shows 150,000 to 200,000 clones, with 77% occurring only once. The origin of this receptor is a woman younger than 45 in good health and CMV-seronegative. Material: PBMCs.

CDR3 bases: TGCACCGGGGGGCGCACAGATACGCAGTATTTT. Translated: CTGGRTDTQYF. This chain joins TRBV29-1 and TRBJ2-3; perhaps TRBD2 as D (7 bases). The CDR3 is 11 amino acids. In germline, CDR1 is SQVTM, CDR2 ANQGSEA.